This T cell receptor (beta chain) was captured in a study of PD-L1 blockade in urothelial cancer. The overall study: Blood samples had a median of around 150,000 T cells.

TCRdb keeps only in-frame clones here, not all; method: immunoSEQ multiplex PCR. The sample carries around 35,000 clones, about 80% recorded once. Time point here: pretreatment peripheral blood. About this clone itself: As yet, its antigen is unknown.

General study findings and limits: Durable-benefit patients expanded tumor-associated blood clones more at 3 weeks.

The TCR originated in a man aged 60 to 69 with urothelial cancer. Sample: PBMCs, taken around atezolizumab (anti-PD-L1) treatment.

This CDR3 reads CATSPRDREFGEQYF. CDR3 coding DNA: TGTGCCACCAGCCCCCGGGACAGGGAGTTTGGCGAGCAGTACTTC. The gene calls are TRBV15 and TRBJ2-7, with 9 bases aligning to TRBD1. This CDR3 contains 15 residues. V dropped 5 bases and J dropped 6; count of bases not matched to a gene: 11. Germline CDR1 reads LNHNV; CDR2 reads YYDKDF (reference sequence). Supplemented by reference TRBV15 and TRBJ2-7, the full variable domain reads DAMVIQNPRYQVTQFGKPVTLSCSQTLNHNVMYWYQQKSSQAPKLLFHYYDKDFNNEADTPDNFQSRRPNTSFCFLDIRSPGLGDTAMYLCATSPRDREFGEQYFGPGTRLTVT.